This T cell receptor (beta chain) stems from a study of T cell repertoires in cytomegalovirus infection. Study in general: Public TCR beta signatures indicated both CMV infection and matching HLA type.

Points from the study as a whole: CMV-specific TCR beta clonotypes restricted by HLA-C were the ones dominating the ex vivo response.

With respect to this clonotype: Antigen: not known.

TCRdb reprocessed the reads with MiXCR, giving one entry per CDR3 protein. Of around 740,000 distinct CDR3 sequences listed, 35% to 45% are singletons. Germline V gene sequence: CDR1 SQVTM, CDR2 ANQGSEA. Trimming took 6 bases from V and 2 from J, leaving 8 bases between them. The CDR3 sequence is 11 residues long. The TCR was taken from a human donor in good health (CMV status not recorded). Some clones in this sample may be carry-over from other donors' samples. This chain uses TRBV29-1 with TRBJ2-7; TRBD1 might be the D (6 bases). The specimen was PBMCs. The CDR3 here is CSVRDTYEQYF. DNA of the CDR3: TGCAGCGTACGGGACACCTACGAGCAGTACTTC.